A single sample is the source of the 25 T cell receptor beta chains below, sequenced in a study of T cell changes during pregnancy in multiple sclerosis (dated by TCRdb to about 2019). The library was built by means of the immunoSEQ multiplex PCR assay. The clones in this table, taken by TCRdb from immuneACCESS, are in-frame only. Not every clone is retained; where verified, under half of the shortfall comes from an unresolved V gene, and the cause of the rest is unknown. The sample has about 46,000 clones on record, almost 95% of them singletons. The ten largest clones take up almost 4.5% of the sample. Sequenced here: CD8+ T cells from peripheral blood mononuclear cells, sampled in the first trimester of pregnancy. These receptor sequences come from a female donor with multiple sclerosis, enrolled in a pregnancy study.

This clone was found a few times. The chain has TRBV30 and TRBJ2-6; D is unclear. Per the germline V gene, CDR1 is GTSNPN and CDR2 is SVGIG (reference sequence). V was pared by 5 bases and J by 16 bases, with 18 bases between. This CDR3 spans 12 amino acids. The CDR3 DNA is TGTGCCTGGGAGGATATGACGACGCAACTGACTTTC. This codes for CAWEDMTTQLTF.

The chain joins TRBV10-3 to TRBJ1-6; tentatively, D is TRBD1 (6 bases). From germline, CDR1 is ENHRY and CDR2 SYGVKD. The CDR3 totals 16 residues. Trimming cost V 11 bases and J 4 bases, with 21 bases left between them. CDR3 protein: CASLGTEGDYNSPLHF. The DNA of the CDR3 is TGTGCCTCCTTGGGTACAGAGGGGGATTATAATTCACCCCTCCACTTT.

The chain has TRBV7-3 and TRBJ2-1, with 11 bases lining up with TRBD2. The length of the CDR3 is 19 residues. V gave up 1 base and J gave up 8 bases; unmatched junction bases: 16. Per germline, CDR1 SGHTA and CDR2 FQGTGA. The CDR3: CASSLNRPASGGPGDEQFF. Here the CDR3 DNA reads TGTGCCAGCAGCTTAAACCGCCCGGCTAGCGGGGGGCCAGGGGATGAGCAGTTCTTC.

The J gene is TRBJ2-1, the V gene TRBV7-6, with TRBD2 identical over 10 bases. V shed 0 bases and J 7 bases; nucleotides not matched to a gene: 6. CDR1 SGHVS and CDR2 FNYEAQ come from the germline V gene. The CDR3 is 16 amino acids. This chain's CDR3 is CASSLASAGGSNEQFF. The DNA for the CDR3 is TGTGCCAGCAGCTTAGCGTCAGCGGGAGGGTCGAATGAGCAGTTCTTC.

This rearrangement joins TRBV28 to TRBJ2-7; TRBD1 matches at 7 bases. CDR3 length equals 16 residues. Losses at the gene ends were 2 bases for V and 4 bases for J; bases not matched to a gene: 11. CDR1 and CDR2 (germline): MDHEN, SYDVKM. CDR3 nucleotide sequence: TGTGCCAGCAGTTTAATCCCGCGCAGGGGGTTGTACGAGCAGTACTTC. Protein: CASSLIPRRGLYEQYF.

The chain links TRBV27 to TRBJ2-1, with TRBD2 identical over 10 bases. This CDR3 contains 13 residues. The germline V gene has CDR1 MNHEY and CDR2 SMNVEV (reference sequence). J gave up 3 bases and V 7 bases, and 0 bases lay outside the gene matches. The DNA for the CDR3 is TGTGCCAGCACTAGCGGGAGCTACAATGAGCAGTTCTTC. Encoded protein: CASTSGSYNEQFF.

This clone was seen a single time. The chain recombines TRBV9 with TRBJ2-4, with TRBD2 matching over 10 bases. CDR1 is SGDLS, CDR2 YYNGEE, per germline. Unmatched junction bases numbered 11, after V lost 0 bases and J lost 14 bases. This CDR3 spans 15 amino acids. As DNA, the CDR3 is TGTGCCAGCAGCGTAGGCCCTAGCGGGAGTCCAACCAAGTACTTC. As protein: CASSVGPSGSPTKYF.

This rearrangement joins TRBV11-2 to TRBJ2-5, with D maybe TRBD2 (6 bases). Trimming pared 5 bases from V and 5 bases from J, leaving 21 bases between. Germline CDR1 SGHAT, CDR2 FQNNGV. The CDR3 loop spans 16 amino acids. In nucleotides, the CDR3 is TGTGCCAGCAGCCCCTCATTCGGGGGTCTCAGGGAGACCCAGTACTTC. This encodes CASSPSFGGLRETQYF. The entire variable domain, with the rest obtained from reference TRBV11-2 and TRBJ2-5, is as follows: EAGVAQSPRYKIIEKRQSVAFWCNPISGHATLYWYQQILGQGPKLLIQFQNNGVVDDSQLPKDRFSAERLKGVDSTLKIQPAKLEDSAVYLCASSPSFGGLRETQYFGPGTRLLVL.

V is TRBV11-2 and J is TRBJ1-4, with unresolved D. The germline CDR1 and CDR2 sequences are SGHAT and FQNNGV. The V end was cut by 2 bases, the J end by 1 base, with 8 bases between. The CDR3 consists of 15 residues. The CDR3 is CASSLYGETNEKLFF. As DNA, the CDR3 is TGTGCCAGCAGCTTATACGGGGAAACTAATGAAAAACTGTTTTTT.

The chain joins TRBV18 to TRBJ1-2, with 7 nucleotides matching TRBD1. CDR3 size: 13 residues. Germline trimming cut 6 bases from V and 6 bases from J; bases unmatched to any gene: 7. The V gene's germline CDR1 is KGHSH and CDR2 LQKENI. Written as DNA, the CDR3 is TGTGCCAGCTCGCCGACAGGGTGGAATGGCTACACCTTC. It yields the protein CASSPTGWNGYTF.

The chain combines TRBV6-1 with TRBJ1-4; tentative D call: TRBD1 (5 bases). V was clipped by 0 bases and J by 14 bases, with 13 bases between them. The germline CDR1 and CDR2 sequences are MNHNS and SASEGT. This CDR3 has 13 residues. Here the CDR3 reads CASSEAGTPSLFF. The CDR3 nucleotides read TGTGCCAGCAGTGAAGCTGGGACTCCTTCGCTGTTTTTT.

The V gene is TRBV7-8, the J gene TRBJ2-7, with 8 bases fitting TRBD1. With V trimmed by 5 bases and J by 1 base, 7 bases remained unmatched. CDR3 length equals 15 residues. The germline V gene has CDR1 SGHVS and CDR2 FQNEAQ. Here the CDR3 DNA reads TGTGCCAGCAGCACAGGGACAGGACGATCCTACGAGCAGTACTTC. Translation gives CASSTGTGRSYEQYF.

The gene calls are TRBV9 and TRBJ2-2; the match to TRBD2 covers 9 bases. V shed 3 bases and J 1 base; nucleotides not matched to a gene: 13. The CDR3 has 19 amino acids. In germline, CDR1 is SGDLS, CDR2 YYNGEE. The DNA for the CDR3 is TGTGCCAGCAGCGGGAACCGTCTTAGCGGGAGCCGGAACACCGGGGAGCTGTTTTTT. Its translation: CASSGNRLSGSRNTGELFF.

This chain uses TRBV30 with TRBJ2-3, with 9 bases lining up with TRBD1. The CDR3 length is 15 residues. V gave up 0 bases and J gave up 2 bases; unmatched junction bases: 3. Per germline, CDR1 GTSNPN and CDR2 SVGIG (reference sequence). CDR3 loop: CAWSVQGAYTDTQYF. DNA for the CDR3: TGTGCCTGGAGTGTACAGGGGGCTTACACAGATACGCAGTATTTT. The whole variable domain, remainder taken from reference TRBV30 and TRBJ2-3, is SQTIHQWPATLVQPVGSPLSLECTVEGTSNPNLYWYRQAAGRGLQLLFYSVGIGQISSEVPQNLSASRPQDRQFILSSKKLLLSDSGFYLCAWSVQGAYTDTQYFGPGTRLTVL.

The rearrangement joins TRBV27 to TRBJ2-1; 12 nucleotides match TRBD2. In germline, CDR1 is MNHEY, CDR2 SMNVEV (reference sequence). After removal of 5 bases from V and 8 bases from J, the junction contained 7 bases not matched to a gene. The CDR3 extends over 15 amino acids. The CDR3 coding sequence is TGTGCCAGCAGTACCAGACTAGCGGGAGCGTATGAGCAGTTCTTC. Protein sequence: CASSTRLAGAYEQFF.

The chain combines TRBV4-1 with TRBJ2-1; no reliable D call. The V gene's germline CDR1 is MGHRA and CDR2 YSYEKL. The CDR3 has 15 amino acids. Trimming removed 0 bases from V and 6 bases from J, with 12 bases in between. The CDR3 reads CASSQDPGLANEQFF. The CDR3 DNA follows: TGCGCCAGCAGCCAAGATCCGGGTCTCGCCAATGAGCAGTTCTTC.

The V call is TRBV9, the J call TRBJ1-2, with D perhaps TRBD1 (6 bases). Trimming pared 7 bases from V and 4 bases from J, leaving 14 bases between. CDR3 length: 13 residues. The germline gives CDR1 SGDLS, CDR2 YYNGEE. In nucleotides, the CDR3 is TGTGCCAGCGTGGGGGGGCGCGCCTATGGCTACACCTTC. Translated, it gives CASVGGRAYGYTF.

The rearrangement uses TRBV7-3 and TRBJ2-1, with 10 bases identical to TRBD1. Germline loops: CDR1 SGHTA, CDR2 FQGTGA. The CDR3 runs 17 residues. With V trimmed by 5 bases and J by 0 bases, 7 bases remained unmatched. CDR3 amino acids: CASSLGQGPSSYNEQFF. CDR3 coding DNA: TGTGCCAGCAGCCTGGGACAGGGGCCGAGCTCCTACAATGAGCAGTTCTTC.

J is TRBJ2-1 and V is TRBV6-1; D perhaps matches TRBD1 (7 bases). V was pared by 1 base and J by 6 bases, with 16 bases between. CDR3 size: 16 residues. Looked up from germline, CDR1 is MNHNS and CDR2 is SASEGT. The CDR3 nucleotides read TGTGCCAGCAGTGAAGAGGGCAGGGGGGACCCCAATGAGCAGTTCTTC. Translation: CASSEEGRGDPNEQFF.

The rearrangement uses TRBV7-9 and TRBJ2-3; D is perhaps TRBD1 (6 bases). The V end lost 5 bases, the J end lost 1 base, and 13 bases lay between the germline ends. This CDR3 has 15 amino acids. Germline-derived CDR1 and CDR2 are SEHNR and FQNEAQ (reference sequence). CDR3 protein: CASSRNRVRTDTQYF. The DNA for the CDR3 is TGTGCCAGCAGCCGAAACAGGGTCCGCACAGATACGCAGTATTTT.

This chain joins TRBV30 and TRBJ1-4; TRBD1 might be the D (6 bases). The CDR3 totals 13 residues. V shed 3 bases and J shed 7 bases, with 12 bases lying between them. Germline CDR1 is GTSNPN and CDR2 is SVGIG (reference sequence). This CDR3 is CAWRDSIVEKLFF. The CDR3 nucleotides are TGTGCCTGGAGGGACAGTATTGTTGAAAAACTGTTTTTT.

The chain links TRBV2 to TRBJ1-5, with D perhaps TRBD1 (6 bases). CDR1 is SNHLY and CDR2 is FYNNEI in the germline V gene. V lost 0 bases to trimming and J lost 6 bases, with 12 bases between them. CDR3 size: 15 residues. The CDR3 region has the DNA TGTGCCAGCAGTGAAGCGGGGGCGGACGGTCAGCCCCAGCATTTT. Its protein product is CASSEAGADGQPQHF.

The V and J genes are TRBV25-1 and TRBJ1-4; D uncertain. The germline CDR1 and CDR2 sequences are MGHDK and SYGVNS. V shed 0 bases and J shed 6 bases, with 11 bases lying between them. The CDR3 contains 15 residues. This CDR3 reads CASSEYVAHHEKLFF. The CDR3 DNA reads as TGTGCCAGCAGTGAATATGTAGCCCATCATGAAAAACTGTTTTTT. The full variable domain, rest sourced from reference TRBV25-1 and TRBJ1-4, is EADIYQTPRYLVIGTGKKITLECSQTMGHDKMYWYQQDPGMELHLIHYSYGVNSTEKGDLSSESTVSRIRTEHFPLTLESARPSHTSQYLCASSEYVAHHEKLFFGSGTQLSVL.

A single count supports this clone. This chain joins TRBV11-2 and TRBJ2-1; 10 bases map to TRBD2. The CDR3 extends over 14 amino acids. Germline CDR1 SGHAT, CDR2 FQNNGV. J was trimmed by 7 bases and V by 2 bases; bases with no gene match: 2. CDR3: CASSLTSGTNEQFF. The CDR3 region has the DNA TGTGCCAGCAGCTTAACTAGCGGGACTAATGAGCAGTTCTTC. Together with reference TRBV11-2 and TRBJ2-1, the CDR3 gives the full variable domain: EAGVAQSPRYKIIEKRQSVAFWCNPISGHATLYWYQQILGQGPKLLIQFQNNGVVDDSQLPKDRFSAERLKGVDSTLKIQPAKLEDSAVYLCASSLTSGTNEQFFGPGTRLTVL.

J is TRBJ2-1 and V is TRBV9, with a possible D match to TRBD2 (5 bases). CDR3 length: 15 amino acids. Deletions cut 4 bases from V and 2 bases from J, with 13 bases between. CDR1 is SGDLS and CDR2 is YYNGEE in the germline V gene. CDR3 DNA sequence: TGTGCCAGCAGCCCCCCACGGGGAACCTACAATGAGCAGTTCTTC. Protein: CASSPPRGTYNEQFF. Full variable domain (remainder filled in from reference TRBV9 and TRBJ2-1): DSGVTQTPKHLITATGQRVTLRCSPRSGDLSVYWYQQSLDQGLQFLIQYYNGEERAKGNILERFSAQQFPDLHSELNLSSLELGDSALYFCASSPPRGTYNEQFFGPGTRLTVL.